Listed here are 23 T cell receptor beta chains from one sample, sequenced in a study of blood T cell repertoires in COVID-19. Libraries were prepared by immunoSEQ multiplex PCR; TCRdb keeps only in-frame clonotypes and omits some of them. Of about 98,000 clones in the sample, 75% to 90% were seen once. The sequenced sample consisted of peripheral blood. The receptors derive from a human donor in a cohort sampled during active COVID-19.

This chain links TRBV7-6 with TRBJ2-2, with 7 bases aligning to TRBD1. This CDR3 is 15 amino acids long. V shed 4 bases and J 4 bases; nucleotides not matched to a gene: 6. Germline V lookup: CDR1 SGHVS, CDR2 FNYEAQ. The CDR3 is CASSSDRAGTGELFF. For the CDR3, the DNA is TGTGCCAGCAGCTCCGACAGGGCGGGCACCGGGGAGCTGTTTTTT.

The rearrangement joins TRBV7-9 to TRBJ2-3; a weak D match, TRBD1 (5 bases). Germline V gene data show CDR1 as SEHNR and CDR2 as FQNEAQ (reference sequence). The length of the CDR3 is 13 residues. Trimming took off 11 bases at V and 0 bases at J, with 12 bases between the two ends. This chain's CDR3 is CAFPRASTDTQYF. DNA of the CDR3: TGTGCCTTCCCCAGGGCCAGCACAGATACGCAGTATTTT.

The chain links TRBV3-1 (or the pseudogene TRBV3-2) to TRBJ1-4; D gene unclear. The CDR3 is 15 amino acids. CDR1 is LGHDT and CDR2 is YNNKEL in the germline V gene (reference sequence). V dropped 1 base and J dropped 8 bases, with 14 bases sitting between them. CDR3 sequence reads: CASSQAARYEEKLFF. In DNA, the CDR3 is TGTGCCAGCAGCCAAGCGGCCAGGTACGAGGAAAAACTGTTTTTT.

V is TRBV9 and J is TRBJ2-7; perhaps TRBD1 as D (6 bases). V was trimmed by 4 bases and J by 6 bases, leaving 20 bases between them. The CDR3 sequence is 15 residues long. Germline V gene sequence: CDR1 SGDLS, CDR2 YYNGEE. The chain's CDR3 is CASSPPGLEGGEQYF. CDR3 in DNA: TGTGCCAGCAGCCCTCCCGGGCTAGAAGGGGGCGAGCAGTACTTC.

This chain links TRBV4-2 with TRBJ1-2; no reliable D call. Germline CDR1 is LGHNA and CDR2 is YNFKEQ. The CDR3 has 14 residues. Trimming took 0 bases from V and 4 from J, leaving 9 bases between them. The CDR3: CASSQEVQAYGYTF. As DNA, the CDR3 is TGTGCCAGCAGCCAAGAGGTCCAGGCCTATGGCTACACCTTC.

As DNA, the CDR3 is TGTGCCAGCAGTCACGGGGGAACCGGCAATCAGCCCCAGCATTTT. It yields the protein CASSHGGTGNQPQHF. V and J are TRBV6-2 or TRBV6-3 and TRBJ1-5; D might be TRBD1 (5 bases). The V end lost 5 bases, the J end lost 2 bases, and 13 bases lay between the germline ends. The CDR3 runs to 15 residues. Germline assignment: CDR1 MNHEY and CDR2 SVGEGT.

This clone was seen more than once but under ten times. The rearrangement uses TRBV7-2 and TRBJ2-5; a weak D match, TRBD2 (5 bases). This CDR3 has 16 residues. Germline V gene sequence: CDR1 SGHTA, CDR2 FQGNSA. Between the trimmed V and J ends, which lost 1 base and 5 bases, there was a span of 17 bases. CDR3 bases: TGTGCCAGCAGCTTAGGGCGGGTACCCCTCGGGGAGACCCAGTACTTC. Translating it yields CASSLGRVPLGETQYF.

The chain recombines TRBV7-2 with TRBJ1-2, with a tentative D call TRBD1 (5 bases). The germline V gene has CDR1 SGHTA and CDR2 FQGNSA. CDR3 size: 13 residues. V was pared by 5 bases and J by 0 bases, with 7 bases between. DNA of the CDR3: TGTGCCAGCAGCGCGGACACTAACTATGGCTACACCTTC. Translation: CASSADTNYGYTF. The whole variable domain, remainder taken from reference TRBV7-2 and TRBJ1-2, is GAGVSQSPSNKVTEKGKDVELRCDPISGHTALYWYRQSLGQGLEFLIYFQGNSAPDKSGLPSDRFSAERTGGSVSTLTIQRTQQEDSAVYLCASSADTNYGYTFGSGTRLTVV.

This rearrangement joins TRBV11-3 to TRBJ2-7; 7 nucleotides agree with TRBD1. Trimming cost V 4 bases and J 4 bases; bases outside gene matches: 4. Germline lookup yields CDR1 SGHNT and CDR2 YENEEA. The CDR3 loop spans 13 amino acids. The CDR3 DNA reads as TGTGCCAGCAGCTCTCAGACAGGGTACGAGCAGTACTTC. Protein product: CASSSQTGYEQYF. Full variable domain (missing parts from reference TRBV11-3 and TRBJ2-7): EAGVVQSPRYKIIEKKQPVAFWCNPISGHNTLYWYLQNLGQGPELLIRYENEEAVDDSQLPKDRFSAERLKGVDSTLKIQPAELGDSAVYLCASSSQTGYEQYFGPGTRLTVT.

This sequence joins TRBV6-5 and TRBJ1-6; D remains ambiguous. From germline, CDR1 is MNHEY and CDR2 SVGAGI. V shed 0 bases and J shed 5 bases, with 11 bases lying between them. This CDR3 comprises 16 residues. For the CDR3, the DNA is TGTGCCAGCAGTTACTCGATAACTGAGAATAATTCACCCCTCCACTTT. Translating gives CASSYSITENNSPLHF.

The chain carries TRBV25-1 and TRBJ1-1, with D possibly matching TRBD1 (5 bases). Germline V gene lookup returns CDR1 MGHDK and CDR2 SYGVNS. CDR3 size: 15 residues. V was trimmed by 3 bases and J by 1 base, leaving 12 bases between them. CDR3 nucleotides: TGTGCCAGCAGTGACGGACAACCAGGGAACACTGAAGCTTTCTTT. This codes for CASSDGQPGNTEAFF.

The chain uses TRBV11-3 and TRBJ1-1; tentatively, D is TRBD1 (5 bases). Germline loops: CDR1 SGHNT, CDR2 YENEEA. The CDR3 sequence is 15 residues long. V shed 5 bases and J shed 3 bases, with 16 bases lying between them. The DNA for the CDR3 is TGTGCCAGCAGCCCCGGGGGGTCTTCTTACACTGAAGCTTTCTTT. It encodes CASSPGGSSYTEAFF.

The chain links TRBV18 to TRBJ1-1; D remains ambiguous. V gave up 7 bases and J gave up 6 bases, with 21 bases separating them. The germline gives CDR1 KGHSH, CDR2 LQKENI. The CDR3 runs to 15 residues. CDR3 sequence: CASFAPWRARAEAFF. The CDR3 DNA reads TGTGCCAGCTTCGCACCGTGGAGGGCGCGGGCTGAAGCTTTCTTT. Looking up the rest from reference TRBV18 and TRBJ1-1 gives the full variable domain: NAGVMQNPRHLVRRRGQEARLRCSPMKGHSHVYWYRQLPEEGLKFMVYLQKENIIDESGMPKERFSAEFPKEGPSILRIQQVVRGDSAAYFCASFAPWRARAEAFFGQGTRLTVV.

The chain recombines TRBV28 with TRBJ1-1; D is ambiguous. The ends were cut back, 6 bases at V and 5 bases at J, with 13 bases in the middle. This CDR3 comprises 13 residues. Germline V lookup: CDR1 MDHEN, CDR2 SYDVKM. The CDR3 DNA follows: TGTGCCAGCAGCCCGGGATCATGGACTGAAGCTTTCTTT. This gives the protein CASSPGSWTEAFF. Looking up the rest from reference TRBV28 and TRBJ1-1 gives the full variable domain: DVKVTQSSRYLVKRTGEKVFLECVQDMDHENMFWYRQDPGLGLRLIYFSYDVKMKEKGDIPEGYSVSREKKERFSLILESASTNQTSMYLCASSPGSWTEAFFGQGTRLTVV.

Notes on this clone: An end of the junction does not agree with germline; a read error may underlie this. V and J are TRBV24-1 and TRBJ2-1, with 7 nucleotides matching TRBD2. Germline loops: CDR1 KGHDR, CDR2 SFDVKD. The CDR3 consists of 14 residues. CDR3 amino acids: CATREAGTNNEQFF. The CDR3 region has the DNA TGTGCCACCCGTGAAGCCGGGACTAACAATGAGCAGTTCTTC.

V and J are TRBV5-4 and TRBJ2-3; 7 nucleotides agree with TRBD2. The CDR3 is 15 amino acids. Trimming removed 1 base from V and 2 bases from J; junction bases left unmatched: 4. The germline V gene encodes CDR1 SGHNT and CDR2 YYREEE (reference sequence). CDR3 bases: TGTGCCAGCAGCTTGTCTAGCGGTCACACAGATACGCAGTATTTT. Its translation is CASSLSSGHTDTQYF.

The genes are TRBV7-2 and TRBJ1-1; D is possibly TRBD1 (6 bases). The CDR3 extends over 15 amino acids. Germline lookup yields CDR1 SGHTA and CDR2 FQGNSA. The ends were cut back, 4 bases at V and 3 bases at J, with 15 bases in the middle. DNA of the CDR3: TGTGCCAGCAGCTCGAGGGGGGGATCTCACACTGAAGCTTTCTTT. Its translation: CASSSRGGSHTEAFF.

The chain combines TRBV12-5 with TRBJ1-1; maybe TRBD1 (5 bases). Trimming took off 7 bases at V and 3 bases at J, with 15 bases between the two ends. In germline, CDR1 is LGHNT, CDR2 FRNRAP. There are 14 residues in the CDR3. CDR3 residues: CASALGGVDTEAFF. CDR3 coding DNA: TGTGCTAGTGCCCTAGGAGGGGTGGACACTGAAGCTTTCTTT. Together with reference TRBV12-5 and TRBJ1-1, the CDR3 gives the full variable domain: DARVTQTPRHKVTEMGQEVTMRCQPILGHNTVFWYRQTMMQGLELLAYFRNRAPLDDSGMPKDRFSAEMPDATLATLKIQPSEPRDSAVYFCASALGGVDTEAFFGQGTRLTVV.

This clone was counted between two and nine times. The rearrangement links TRBV7-9 to TRBJ1-2, with a tentative D call TRBD1 (6 bases). V was clipped by 5 bases and J by 5 bases, with 15 bases between them. The CDR3 length is 14 residues. Germline V lookup: CDR1 SEHNR, CDR2 FQNEAQ (reference sequence). CDR3: CASSPQTGPYGYTF. The DNA of the CDR3 is TGTGCCAGCAGCCCCCAGACAGGACCTTATGGCTACACCTTC.

The rearrangement links TRBV5-4 to TRBJ1-1, with D maybe TRBD1 (5 bases). Germline assignment: CDR1 SGHNT and CDR2 YYREEE (reference sequence). CDR3 size: 13 residues. V was cut by 7 bases and J by 1 base, with 11 bases left in between. CDR3: CASLAGRNTEAFF. The CDR3 DNA is TGTGCCAGCCTGGCGGGACGGAACACTGAAGCTTTCTTT. Full variable domain (outside the CDR3, taken from reference TRBV5-4 and TRBJ1-1): ETGVTQSPTHLIKTRGQQVTLRCSSQSGHNTVSWYQQALGQGPQFIFQYYREEENGRGNFPPRFSGLQFPNYSSELNVNALELDDSALYLCASLAGRNTEAFFGQGTRLTVV.

The V and J genes are TRBV9 and TRBJ2-1; the match to TRBD2 covers 10 bases. V gave up 3 bases and J gave up 10 bases; unmatched junction bases: 10. CDR1 and CDR2 (germline): SGDLS, YYNGEE. The CDR3 extends over 15 amino acids. The CDR3 DNA reads as TGTGCCAGCAGCGAGACTAGCGGGCCATACGGGGAGCAGTTCTTC. Translating gives CASSETSGPYGEQFF.

The CDR3 DNA follows: TGTGCCAGCAGCACGAGGACAGGGAGTAATGAAAAACTGTTTTTT. Its protein product is CASSTRTGSNEKLFF. The gene calls are TRBV5-4 and TRBJ1-4; 8 bases match TRBD1. Germline loops: CDR1 SGHNT, CDR2 YYREEE (reference sequence). The CDR3 sequence is 15 residues long. J was trimmed by 4 bases and V by 4 bases; bases with no gene match: 6.

The rearrangement uses TRBV5-1 and TRBJ1-1; TRBD1 is a possible D gene (6 bases). V lost 4 bases and J 0 bases, leaving 19 bases between the germline ends. The germline gives CDR1 SGHRS, CDR2 YFSETQ. The CDR3 is made up of 17 amino acids. Here the CDR3 DNA reads TGCGCCAGCAGCGCAGAACAGGGATTATCCTTGAACACTGAAGCTTTCTTT. This sequence encodes CASSAEQGLSLNTEAFF.